This T cell receptor beta chain is from a study of blood T cell repertoires in COVID-19 (dated by TCRdb to the early 2020s). In the study overall: Samples from collaborators originated in the United States, Italy and Spain and spanned both the acute and convalescent phases of COVID-19. The material from the prospective study consisted of cDNA or gDNA derived from T cells, B-cell-depleted T cells, or PBMCs. Subjects who had been exposed to COVID-19, were actively infected with it, or had recovered from it provided the deeply sampled blood TCRbeta repertoires that made up the dataset. The repertoires were made available in a free public database intended to serve as a resource for research on the immune response to SARS-CoV-2. Samples were obtained from the ongoing ImmuneRACE study (first 160 participants) and from 1,254 subjects provided by 6 global collaborators. A de-identified subject ID, COVID-19 status, age in years and sex were almost always included in the sample metadata. HLA class I and class II types, where available, came from metadata supplied by the sample provider rather than from assay-based typing.

Participants in the prospective study were aged about 18 to 100 years, lived in about two dozen United States geographic areas, and enrolled through a virtual design. In the prospective study, participants were assigned to cohorts based on the clinical history participants reported in a screening survey and a study questionnaire. Recovered participants in ImmuneRACE Cohort 3 were defined by two consecutive negative NP/OP PCR tests, clearance by a healthcare professional, or resolution of symptoms. In the prospective study, whole blood, serum and a nasopharyngeal or oropharyngeal swab were collected from each participant by mobile phlebotomists. Prospective study participants could optionally give additional blood draws and questionnaires over a roughly two-month period. Before DNA extraction, prospective study blood samples were shipped either frozen or at room temperature. The immunoSEQ Assay, a bias-controlled multiplex PCR, was used to amplify TCRbeta CDR3 regions from genomic DNA. The paper's processing steps were these. The number of nucleated cells in each sample was estimated by amplification of reference gene primers within the assay. Sequence reads were collapsed and filtered to measure the absolute abundance of every unique TCRbeta CDR3 rearrangement. For each sample, productive Simpson clonality was calculated as the square root of Simpson's diversity index across productive rearrangements. Held by TCRdb, this immuneACCESS table contains in-frame sequences only and omits some clones. Under half of the omission traces to an unresolved V gene where checked; the cause of the rest is unknown. V and J calls plus clone size are reproduced from that table; the DNA served to infer D and trimming. For this sample the table gives around 200,000 clones, of which less than 85% were detected only once. Of the sample, roughly 3.2% falls within the top ten clones.

The CDR3 starts with the cysteine, ends with the phenylalanine, and has 16 residues. The germline V gene gives CDR1 as SGHAT and CDR2 as FQNNGV. Overall results and qualifications from the work: How much clinical and demographic metadata was included differed by source and by participant, and the metadata was provided uncurated.

In the case of this clone: No antigen is known for it. The DNA is left out, because the CDR3 cannot be placed on it with certainty; the CDR3 is given as TCRdb lists it.

The sequence was obtained from a woman aged 30 to 39 who had recovered from COVID-19. What was sequenced was PBMCs or T cells enriched from blood (not recorded which). Here the chain combines TRBV11-2 and TRBJ2-5; the table assigns TRBD1, which was not confirmed against the DNA. The CDR3 in this case is CASSFGPGQGQETQYF.